The rows below give T cell receptor beta chains drawn from one sample of a study of identical twins. Via MiXCR, TCRdb re-called the 5' RACE reads, giving one row per CDR3 protein. This table has about 730,000 distinct CDR3 sequences, about 20% appearing once. The sample also formed part of further work on T cells expressing NK-cell markers.

The sample was PBMCs. The receptors stem from a woman younger than 30 in good health. Each CDR3 is given with its conserved first and last residue. The D gene is left open where the match is weak. Clone size is shown for a subset of rows, as once, few, many or a class of expanded clone.

J: TRBJ1-6; D: NA; V: TRBV5-5; size: few; CDR3: CASSLLGELNSPLHF; DNA: TGTGCCAGCAGCTTGTTAGGAGAACTTAATTCACCCCTCCACTTT
J: TRBJ2-3; D: NA; V: TRBV12-3/TRBV12-4; size: few; CDR3: CASSIAGVDTQYF; DNA: TGTGCCAGCAGTATCGCGGGTGTAGATACGCAGTATTTT
J: TRBJ2-1; D: TRBD2; V: TRBV10-3; size: NA; CDR3: CAISQRTSGGNNEQFF; DNA: TGTGCCATCAGTCAGCGGACTAGCGGGGGGAACAATGAGCAGTTCTTC
J: TRBJ2-3; D: NA; V: TRBV5-5; size: NA; CDR3: CASSPAGYTSTDTQYF; DNA: TGTGCCAGCAGCCCGGCGGGGTATACTAGCACAGATACGCAGTATTTT
J: TRBJ2-7; D: NA; V: TRBV6-5; size: many; CDR3: CASSYGGREQYF; DNA: TGTGCCAGCAGTTATGGGGGGCGTGAGCAGTACTTC
J: TRBJ2-1; D: TRBD1; V: TRBV4-2; size: NA; CDR3: CASSQEGTGNNEQFF; DNA: TGTGCCAGCAGCCAAGAGGGGACAGGTAACAATGAGCAGTTCTTC
J: TRBJ2-1; D: TRBD1; V: TRBV5-4; size: NA; CDR3: CASSAKTGVDNEQFF; DNA: TGTGCCAGCAGCGCCAAAACAGGGGTAGACAATGAGCAGTTCTTC
J: TRBJ2-7; D: TRBD2; V: TRBV9; size: once; CDR3: CASSGHGTSYEQYF; DNA: TGTGCCAGCAGCGGGCATGGGACTAGCTACGAGCAGTACTTC
J: TRBJ2-5; D: NA; V: TRBV29-1; size: few; CDR3: CSATGLHRIETQYF; DNA: TGCAGCGCCACTGGGCTCCACCGGATAGAGACCCAGTACTTC
J: TRBJ2-1; D: TRBD2; V: TRBV6-2/TRBV6-3; size: few; CDR3: CASSYRAASGRINEQFF; DNA: TGTGCCAGCAGTTACCGTGCGGCTAGCGGGAGGATCAATGAGCAGTTCTTC
J: TRBJ2-3; D: TRBD2; V: TRBV12-3/TRBV12-4; size: NA; CDR3: CASSAGLVAQYF; DNA: TGTGCCAGCAGTGCGGGACTAGTTGCGCAGTATTTT
J: TRBJ2-3; D: NA; V: TRBV6-5; size: NA; CDR3: CASSYGYTDTQYF; DNA: TGTGCCAGCAGTTATGGTTACACAGATACGCAGTATTTT
J: TRBJ1-2; D: TRBD1; V: TRBV15; size: NA; CDR3: CATSRADRNYGYTF; DNA: TGTGCCACCAGCAGGGCGGACAGGAACTATGGCTACACCTTC
J: TRBJ2-5; D: NA; V: TRBV27; size: NA; CDR3: CASMGWGSGEETQYF; DNA: TGTGCCAGCATGGGGTGGGGATCTGGAGAGGAGACCCAGTACTTC
J: TRBJ1-1; D: TRBD1; V: TRBV7-2; size: few; CDR3: CASSLVSGGTSSEAFF; DNA: TGTGCCAGCAGCTTAGTTTCAGGGGGAACGTCGTCTGAAGCTTTCTTT
J: TRBJ2-1; D: NA; V: TRBV7-7; size: NA; CDR3: CASSHRGGDEQFF; DNA: TGTGCCAGCAGCCATAGGGGGGGGGATGAGCAGTTCTTC
J: TRBJ2-6; D: TRBD1; V: TRBV12-3/TRBV12-4; size: NA; CDR3: CACSRGTVSYSGANVLTF; DNA: TGTGCCTGCAGTAGGGGGACAGTGAGCTATTCTGGGGCCAACGTCCTGACTTTC
J: TRBJ2-7; D: NA; V: TRBV3-1; size: NA; CDR3: CASSPARDGTYEQYF; DNA: TGTGCCAGCAGCCCCGCCCGGGACGGTACCTACGAGCAGTACTTC
J: TRBJ2-3; D: NA; V: TRBV12-3/TRBV12-4; size: many; CDR3: CASSLSRRSHHTDTQYF; DNA: TGTGCCAGCAGCCTAAGTAGGAGATCCCACCACACAGATACGCAGTATTTT
J: TRBJ2-3; D: NA; V: TRBV5-1; size: few; CDR3: CASTASGSTDTQYF; DNA: TGCGCCAGCACCGCAAGCGGGAGCACAGATACGCAGTATTTT
J: TRBJ2-1; D: TRBD2; V: TRBV18; size: many; CDR3: CASSPGTSGSNEQFF; DNA: TGTGCCAGCTCACCTGGGACTAGCGGGAGCAATGAGCAGTTCTTC
J: TRBJ2-3; D: TRBD2; V: TRBV20-1; size: NA; CDR3: CSARDRLAGIYTDTQYF; DNA: TGCAGTGCTAGAGATCGCCTAGCGGGGATATACACAGATACGCAGTATTTT
J: TRBJ2-7; D: TRBD1; V: TRBV2; size: NA; CDR3: CASTTTGVEQYF; DNA: TGTGCCAGCACCACGACAGGGGTTGAGCAGTACTTC
J: TRBJ2-7; D: NA; V: TRBV20-1; size: NA; CDR3: CSATIHPADSYEQYF; DNA: TGCAGTGCTACGATACACCCCGCCGATTCCTACGAGCAGTACTTC
J: TRBJ2-1; D: TRBD2; V: TRBV20-1; size: NA; CDR3: CSALPSGRTNEWQFF; DNA: TGCAGTGCTCTCCCTAGCGGGAGGACCAATGAGTGGCAGTTCTTC
J: TRBJ2-1; D: TRBD2; V: TRBV6-2/TRBV6-3; size: NA; CDR3: CASSPPSGRASEQFF; DNA: TGTGCCAGCAGTCCTCCTAGCGGGAGGGCCAGTGAGCAGTTCTTC
J: TRBJ2-1; D: NA; V: TRBV7-9; size: few; CDR3: CASSFVGYSSYNEQFF; DNA: TGTGCCAGCAGCTTTGTGGGGTATAGCTCCTACAATGAGCAGTTCTTC
J: TRBJ2-7; D: TRBD2; V: TRBV30; size: few; CDR3: CAWSVRGGYEQYF; DNA: TGTGCCTGGAGTGTACGCGGGGGATACGAGCAGTACTTC
J: TRBJ2-5; D: TRBD1; V: TRBV3-1; size: NA; CDR3: CASSLHRGRGQETQYF; DNA: TGTGCCAGCAGCCTTCACAGGGGGAGAGGGCAAGAGACCCAGTACTTC
J: TRBJ1-6; D: NA; V: TRBV20-1; size: many; CDR3: CSARDYQGLENSPLHF; DNA: TGCAGTGCTAGAGATTACCAGGGGCTGGAAAATTCACCCCTCCACTTT
J: TRBJ2-7; D: NA; V: TRBV27; size: few; CDR3: CASKLIQGVGEQYF; DNA: TGTGCCAGCAAGCTGATACAGGGAGTCGGCGAGCAGTACTTC
J: TRBJ2-5; D: NA; V: TRBV18; size: few; CDR3: CASSPPRPGRETQYF; DNA: TGTGCCAGCTCACCACCGCGGCCAGGGCGAGAGACCCAGTACTTC
J: TRBJ2-5; D: NA; V: TRBV12-3/TRBV12-4; size: NA; CDR3: CASSPSVWGETQYF; DNA: TGTGCCAGCAGTCCTAGCGTTTGGGGGGAGACCCAGTACTTC
J: TRBJ2-7; D: TRBD2; V: TRBV10-2; size: few; CDR3: CASRSGLAASYEQYF; DNA: TGCGCCAGCAGATCCGGACTAGCGGCCTCCTACGAGCAGTACTTC
J: TRBJ1-1; D: NA; V: TRBV20-1; size: NA; CDR3: CSARVAGATEAFF; DNA: TGCAGTGCTAGAGTAGCCGGGGCCACTGAAGCTTTCTTT
J: TRBJ2-3; D: NA; V: TRBV20-1; size: NA; CDR3: CSARVTPDTQYF; DNA: TGCAGTGCTAGGGTTACTCCAGATACGCAGTATTTT
J: TRBJ2-3; D: NA; V: TRBV7-3; size: few; CDR3: CASSYGHSDTQYF; DNA: TGTGCCAGCAGCTACGGACATTCAGATACGCAGTATTTT
J: TRBJ2-3; D: NA; V: TRBV10-3; size: NA; CDR3: CAITHEGNTDTQYF; DNA: TGTGCCATCACCCATGAAGGGAACACAGATACGCAGTATTTT
J: TRBJ2-1; D: TRBD2; V: TRBV3-1; size: NA; CDR3: CASSLRTRSEQFF; DNA: TGTGCCAGCAGCCTACGGACTAGGTCTGAGCAGTTCTTC
J: TRBJ2-7; D: NA; V: TRBV20-1; size: few; CDR3: CSARKGGGEQYF; DNA: TGCAGTGCTAGGAAGGGAGGTGGCGAGCAGTACTTC
J: TRBJ2-5; D: NA; V: TRBV19; size: NA; CDR3: CASSIGTDDQETQYF; DNA: TGTGCCAGTAGTATAGGAACCGACGATCAAGAGACCCAGTACTTC
J: TRBJ2-6; D: NA; V: TRBV27; size: NA; CDR3: CASTMKGTYHSGANVLTF; DNA: TGTGCCAGCACGATGAAGGGGACTTACCACTCTGGGGCCAACGTCCTGACTTTC
J: TRBJ2-7; D: TRBD1; V: TRBV12-3/TRBV12-4; size: NA; CDR3: CASSPRQGHEQYF; DNA: TGTGCCAGCAGTCCTCGACAGGGCCACGAGCAGTACTTC
J: TRBJ2-1; D: TRBD1; V: TRBV20-1; size: NA; CDR3: CSASRGRRDEQFF; DNA: TGCAGTGCTAGCAGGGGGCGTAGAGATGAGCAGTTCTTC
J: TRBJ2-3; D: TRBD1; V: TRBV5-1; size: few; CDR3: CASCYWGQTDTQYF; DNA: TGCGCCAGCTGCTACTGGGGACAGACAGATACGCAGTATTTT
J: TRBJ1-2; D: NA; V: TRBV29-1; size: NA; CDR3: CSVVDPGVSGYTF; DNA: TGCAGCGTTGTAGATCCAGGGGTTAGTGGCTACACCTTC
J: TRBJ2-3; D: NA; V: TRBV9; size: NA; CDR3: CASSVMAGADTQYF; DNA: TGTGCCAGCAGCGTAATGGCAGGGGCAGATACGCAGTATTTT
J: TRBJ2-3; D: NA; V: TRBV10-3; size: many; CDR3: CAIRGTDTQYF; DNA: TGTGCCATCAGGGGCACAGATACGCAGTATTTT
J: TRBJ2-3; D: NA; V: TRBV20-1; size: many; CDR3: CSARSPDTQYF; DNA: TGCAGTGCTAGGTCGCCAGATACGCAGTATTTT
J: TRBJ2-1; D: NA; V: TRBV5-6; size: many; CDR3: CASSFGPEQFF; DNA: TGTGCCAGCAGCTTCGGTCCTGAGCAGTTCTTC
J: TRBJ2-7; D: NA; V: TRBV12-3/TRBV12-4; size: few; CDR3: CASRKDSTNEQYF; DNA: TGTGCCAGCAGGAAAGACAGTACCAACGAGCAGTACTTC
J: TRBJ2-3; D: TRBD2; V: TRBV29-1; size: NA; CDR3: CSVEDLKTSGGRASTDTQYF; DNA: TGCAGCGTTGAAGATCTGAAGACTAGCGGGGGGCGGGCTAGCACAGATACGCAGTATTTT